What follows are 29 T cell receptor beta chains derived from one specimen sequenced in a study of cytomegalovirus exposure and HLA in healthy donors. PCR primers comprised 60 Vbeta and 13 Jbeta primers. Measured with immunoSEQ multiplex PCR; TCRdb has only the in-frame clones, and not every one. The sample contains 150,000 to 200,000 clones, around four fifths of which appear only once. What was sequenced was PBMCs. The receptors here all came from a female donor in good health and CMV-seronegative.

The gene calls are TRBV7-9 and TRBJ1-3; D is possibly TRBD1 (6 bases). This CDR3 region has 15 residues. Germline loops: CDR1 SEHNR, CDR2 FQNEAQ (reference sequence). Trimming took off 5 bases at V and 1 base at J, with 12 bases between the two ends. This chain's CDR3 is CASSRDTVSGNTIYF. The CDR3, as DNA: TGTGCCAGCAGCCGGGACACAGTTTCTGGAAACACCATATATTTT.

J is TRBJ2-5 and V is TRBV7-9, with 8 nucleotides matching TRBD1. Germline V gives CDR1 SEHNR, CDR2 FQNEAQ (reference sequence). The CDR3 totals 15 residues. Trimming took 5 bases from V and 4 from J; bases not matched to a gene: 9. CDR3 sequence reads: CASSMRQGLRETQYF. In DNA form, the CDR3 reads TGTGCCAGCAGCATGCGACAGGGGTTGCGAGAGACCCAGTACTTC.

V usage is TRBV5-1 and J usage is TRBJ2-5; no definite D call. With 5 bases removed from V and 2 bases from J, the gap between germline ends came to 13 bases. The V gene's germline CDR1 is SGHRS and CDR2 YFSETQ. The CDR3 has 14 residues. CDR3 protein: CASRNRTTQETQYF. The CDR3 DNA sequence: TGCGCCAGCAGAAACAGAACCACTCAAGAGACCCAGTACTTC.

The chain carries TRBV29-1 and TRBJ2-1, with 10 nucleotides matching TRBD2. J gave up 5 bases and V 7 bases, and 5 bases lay outside the gene matches. There are 13 residues in the CDR3. CDR1 is SQVTM and CDR2 is ANQGSEA in the germline V gene. The CDR3 nucleotides are TGCAGCGCCGGGACTAGCGCTAACAATGAGCAGTTCTTC. It encodes CSAGTSANNEQFF.

This clone was counted only a few times. The chain has TRBV5-1 and TRBJ1-1, with D possibly TRBD1 on 5 matching bases. This CDR3 contains 13 residues. Trimming shortened V by 0 bases and J by 8 bases, and 11 bases separated the two germline ends. Germline V gene data show CDR1 as SGHRS and CDR2 as YFSETQ. The CDR3 DNA is TGCGCCAGCAGCTTGGTGTTTAGGGGCGAAGCTTTCTTT. It yields the protein CASSLVFRGEAFF.

This clone was recorded a few times. The chain employs TRBV6-1 and TRBJ2-7; 11 bases align to TRBD1. Germline trimming cut 2 bases from V and 6 bases from J; bases unmatched to any gene: 9. Germline loops: CDR1 MNHNS, CDR2 SASEGT. The CDR3 covers 16 residues. The CDR3 DNA reads as TGTGCCAGCAGTGAAAAGGCCGGGACAGGGGGAAGCGAGCAGTACTTC. Translated, it gives CASSEKAGTGGSEQYF.

The genes are TRBV7-3 and TRBJ1-4; 7 nucleotides match TRBD1. The CDR3 totals 14 residues. CDR1 is SGHTA and CDR2 is FQGTGA in the germline V gene. The junction had 8 bases not matched to a gene; V was cut back by 8 bases and J by 5 bases. The chain's CDR3 is CASGRDRQNEKLFF. CDR3 DNA sequence: TGTGCCAGCGGAAGGGACAGACAAAATGAAAAACTGTTTTTT.

This clone was detected a few times. V usage is TRBV19 and J usage is TRBJ2-3, with 8 bases that match TRBD2. The germline gives CDR1 LNHDA, CDR2 SQIVND (reference sequence). The CDR3 is 15 amino acids. With 3 bases clipped from V and 2 bases from J, the junction kept 4 bases outside the gene matches. The CDR3 protein is CASSIRGGDTDTQYF. CDR3 DNA sequence: TGTGCCAGTAGTATCCGGGGGGGAGACACAGATACGCAGTATTTT.

This clone was found a few times. V gene TRBV19 combines with J gene TRBJ1-1, with D possibly TRBD1 on 6 matching bases. Germline CDR1 and CDR2: LNHDA and SQIVND (reference sequence). V shed 6 bases and J shed 5 bases, with 13 bases lying between them. The length of the CDR3 is 13 residues. This chain's CDR3 is CASSSGVQTEAFF. The CDR3 DNA follows: TGTGCCAGTAGCTCAGGGGTGCAGACTGAAGCTTTCTTT.

The V call is TRBV7-8, the J call TRBJ2-5; 10 nucleotides agree with TRBD2. The V gene's germline CDR1 is SGHVS and CDR2 FQNEAQ. With V trimmed by 5 bases and J by 4 bases, 10 bases remained unmatched. The CDR3 runs 16 residues. CDR3 bases: TGTGCCAGCAGCCCCTTAGCGGGGGGCCTGGGAGAGACCCAGTACTTC. Translation: CASSPLAGGLGETQYF.

This chain joins TRBV2 and TRBJ2-1; 8 bases match TRBD2. The CDR3 is 14 amino acids. J gave up 7 bases and V 6 bases, and 8 bases lay outside the gene matches. Germline CDR1 SNHLY, CDR2 FYNNEI. CDR3 sequence: CASRRGELGNEQFF. CDR3 sequence (DNA): TGTGCCAGCAGGCGGGGGGAGCTGGGGAATGAGCAGTTCTTC.

This clone occurred once. The J gene is TRBJ1-5, the V gene TRBV5-4; no clear D. The CDR3 has 14 residues. The V gene's germline CDR1 is SGHNT and CDR2 YYREEE (reference sequence). Trimming took 0 bases from V and 5 from J, leaving 9 bases between them. CDR3 amino acids: CASSLASMDQPQHF. The CDR3, as DNA: TGTGCCAGCAGCTTGGCCTCTATGGATCAGCCCCAGCATTTT.

The CDR3 is CASSPTSGVRQFF. The CDR3 DNA reads TGTGCCAGTAGTCCCACTAGCGGAGTGAGGCAGTTCTTC. V usage is TRBV19 and J usage is TRBJ2-1; 8 positions agree with TRBD2. Germline V gene data show CDR1 as LNHDA and CDR2 as SQIVND (reference sequence). V lost 5 bases and J lost 12; bases outside the gene matches: 9. This CDR3 region has 13 residues.

V and J are TRBV6-1 and TRBJ1-2; TRBD1 agrees at 8 bases. The trim removed 7 bases at V and 7 bases at J, leaving 8 bases unmatched. The CDR3 length is 13 residues. Germline CDR1 MNHNS, CDR2 SASEGT. As DNA, the CDR3 is TGTGCCAGCACCGGACAGGGTCCAGGTGGCTACACCTTC. It is translated as CASTGQGPGGYTF.

The sample holds one count of this clone. The chain employs TRBV30 and TRBJ2-7; TRBD2 is a possible D gene (6 bases). Per the germline V gene, CDR1 is GTSNPN and CDR2 is SVGIG (reference sequence). This CDR3 contains 16 residues. V lost 3 bases, J lost 0 bases, and 18 bases lay in between. In DNA form, the CDR3 reads TGTGCCTGGAGGTCCCTTAGGCGGGACGGCTCCTACGAGCAGTACTTC. This gives the protein CAWRSLRRDGSYEQYF.

The CDR3 protein is CASSPRGVSSYNEQFF. For the CDR3, the DNA is TGTGCCAGCAGCCCCCGGGGGGTGAGCTCCTACAATGAGCAGTTCTTC. The V gene is TRBV5-6, the J gene TRBJ2-1; 7 bases fit TRBD2. The CDR3 is 16 amino acids. Germline lookup yields CDR1 SGHDT and CDR2 YYEEEE. The V and J ends lost 4 bases and 0 bases, in that order; junction bases with no gene match: 7.

The J gene is TRBJ2-5, the V gene TRBV19; 7 bases are shared with TRBD2. The length of the CDR3 is 13 residues. After removal of 7 bases from V and 0 bases from J, the junction contained 2 bases not matched to a gene. The germline V gene has CDR1 LNHDA and CDR2 SQIVND (reference sequence). CDR3 amino acids: CASTGRYQETQYF. CDR3 sequence (DNA): TGTGCCAGTACCGGGAGGTACCAAGAGACCCAGTACTTC.

There are a few counts of this clone. V is TRBV30 and J is TRBJ2-3, with D tentatively TRBD2 (5 bases). Germline V gene lookup returns CDR1 GTSNPN and CDR2 SVGIG (reference sequence). This CDR3 is built from 14 residues. V was pared by 4 bases and J by 0 bases, with 11 bases between. CDR3 residues: CAWTARESTDTQYF. DNA for the CDR3: TGTGCCTGGACCGCGAGGGAGAGCACAGATACGCAGTATTTT.

The V and J genes are TRBV7-9 and TRBJ2-3; 7 positions agree with TRBD2. Germline V gives CDR1 SEHNR, CDR2 FQNEAQ (reference sequence). The CDR3 runs to 14 residues. The ends lost 8 bases at V and 4 bases at J; junction bases unmatched: 9. The CDR3 bases are TGTGCCAGCGCGAGACTAGCAGGCGCAGATACGCAGTATTTT. As protein: CASARLAGADTQYF.

This chain joins TRBV19 and TRBJ2-1; 11 nucleotides line up with TRBD2. J gave up 4 bases and V 7 bases, and 9 bases lay outside the gene matches. The CDR3 runs to 16 residues. The germline V gene has CDR1 LNHDA and CDR2 SQIVND (reference sequence). In nucleotides, the CDR3 is TGTGCCAGTATAAAAGGGACTAGCGGACCTTACAATGAGCAGTTCTTC. Translating it yields CASIKGTSGPYNEQFF.

This rearrangement joins TRBV5-6 to TRBJ2-2; 12 nucleotides match TRBD2. The CDR3 runs 16 residues. Germline V gene data show CDR1 as SGHDT and CDR2 as YYEEEE. V gave up 4 bases and J gave up 7 bases; unmatched junction bases: 8. CDR3 region: CASSASGRARNGELFF. The CDR3 DNA is TGTGCCAGCAGCGCTAGCGGGAGGGCCAGGAACGGGGAGCTGTTTTTT. Variable domain in full (rest from reference TRBV5-6 and TRBJ2-2): DAGVTQSPTHLIKTRGQQVTLRCSPKSGHDTVSWYQQALGQGPQFIFQYYEEEERQRGNFPDRFSGHQFPNYSSELNVNALLLGDSALYLCASSASGRARNGELFFGEGSRLTVL.

This chain links TRBV7-7 with TRBJ2-1; 11 bases are a match to TRBD2. With 5 bases clipped from V and 5 bases from J, the junction kept 2 bases outside the gene matches. This CDR3 is built from 14 residues. Per germline, CDR1 SSHAT and CDR2 FNYEAQ (reference sequence). CDR3 DNA sequence: TGTGCCAGCAGCAGTAGCGGGGGGGACAATGAGCAGTTCTTC. Residues: CASSSSGGDNEQFF.

This chain joins TRBV6-5 and TRBJ1-2; maybe TRBD1 (5 bases). The length of the CDR3 is 14 residues. V lost 0 bases and J lost 4, with 9 bases in between. The germline gives CDR1 MNHEY, CDR2 SVGAGI. The CDR3 nucleotides are TGTGCCAGCAGTTACTCGGGGGAGGGCTATGGCTACACCTTC. The encoded protein is CASSYSGEGYGYTF.

This clone came up once. The chain links TRBV10-1 to TRBJ1-3; D not resolved. Germline loops: CDR1 WNHNN, CDR2 SYGVQD (reference sequence). The CDR3 has 13 amino acids. Trimming stripped 7 bases from V and 2 bases from J, with 9 bases between. Here the CDR3 DNA reads TGCGCCAGCACCCTGGCCCCTGGAAACACCATATATTTT. Translation: CASTLAPGNTIYF.

This chain connects TRBV15 to TRBJ1-3, with D perhaps TRBD1 (5 bases). Germline lookup yields CDR1 LNHNV and CDR2 YYDKDF (reference sequence). With 0 bases removed from V and 5 bases from J, the gap between germline ends came to 8 bases. The CDR3 is made up of 14 amino acids. This CDR3 reads CATSRDGGRNTIYF. CDR3 nucleotide sequence: TGTGCCACCAGCAGAGACGGGGGACGAAACACCATATATTTT.

This clone turned up a few times. This rearrangement joins TRBV6-1 to TRBJ2-4, with 9 bases aligning to TRBD1. Germline lookup yields CDR1 MNHNS and CDR2 SASEGT. This CDR3 has 14 residues. V gave up 5 bases and J gave up 6 bases; unmatched junction bases: 5. The CDR3 sequence is CASSLPGQGNIQYF. CDR3 DNA: TGTGCCAGCAGTTTACCGGGACAGGGAAACATTCAGTACTTC.

The chain employs TRBV29-1 and TRBJ2-1, with 12 bases matching TRBD2. Germline V gives CDR1 SQVTM, CDR2 ANQGSEA. The V gene end was trimmed by 3 bases and the J gene end by 5 bases; junction bases not matched to a gene: 2. The CDR3 spans 14 residues. The CDR3 sequence is CSVERTSGNNEQFF. Here the CDR3 DNA reads TGCAGCGTTGAGAGGACTAGCGGGAACAATGAGCAGTTCTTC.

The sample holds one count of this clone. The rearrangement uses TRBV2 and TRBJ2-7; 11 positions agree with TRBD1. With V trimmed by 3 bases and J by 5 bases, 6 bases remained unmatched. The CDR3 covers 15 residues. Germline V lookup: CDR1 SNHLY, CDR2 FYNNEI. The CDR3 sequence is CASSDSDRGLNEQYF. Written as DNA, the CDR3 is TGTGCCAGCAGTGATTCGGACAGGGGGCTCAACGAGCAGTACTTC. Together with reference TRBV2 and TRBJ2-7, the CDR3 gives the full variable domain: EPEVTQTPSHQVTQMGQEVILRCVPISNHLYFYWYRQILGQKVEFLVSFYNNEISEKSEIFDDQFSVERPDGSNFTLKIRSTKLEDSAMYFCASSDSDRGLNEQYFGPGTRLTVT.

J is TRBJ2-7 and V is TRBV7-6; TRBD1 is a possible D gene (6 bases). The CDR3 has 14 residues. Between the trimmed V and J ends, which lost 4 bases and 2 bases, there was a span of 12 bases. Germline assignment: CDR1 SGHVS and CDR2 FNYEAQ. The CDR3 loop reads CASSSSGTTYEQYF. The CDR3, as DNA: TGTGCCAGCAGCTCCTCCGGGACAACCTACGAGCAGTACTTC.